In this sample, the clone carrying this T cell receptor beta chain turned up once. This sample's time point: after neoadjuvant nivolumab, at surgical resection. This entry comes from a study of neoadjuvant anti-PD-1 for oral cavity cancer. Libraries were prepared by immunoSEQ multiplex PCR; TCRdb keeps only in-frame clonotypes and omits some of them. The data hold roughly 14,000 clones, with roughly 82% observed a single time. The sequencing here drew on PBMCs, taken after nivolumab (anti-PD-1) treatment. The TCR sequence derives from a person between 40 and 80 years old with oral cavity squamous cell carcinoma.

In DNA, the CDR3 is TGTGCCAGCAGCCTCCTCCGGGGGGGGGTGCACTACGAGCAGTACTTC. Its protein product is CASSLLRGGVHYEQYF. The rearrangement joins TRBV4-2 to TRBJ2-7; TRBD2 agrees at 8 bases. V lost 4 bases, J lost 3 bases, and 11 bases stayed unmatched. This CDR3 is built from 16 residues. Germline CDR1 is LGHNA and CDR2 is YNFKEQ.